Here is one TCR beta chain with its context. The CDR3 is 15 amino acids. With V trimmed by 7 bases and J by 7 bases, 5 bases remained unmatched. Germline-derived CDR1 and CDR2 are MNHEY and SVGAGI. This sample was taken from a study of blood T cell repertoires in COVID-19. Study as a whole: The United States, Italy and Spain were the sources of the acute and convalescent COVID-19 samples. PBMCs, B-cell-depleted T cells, or T cells were the source of the cDNA or gDNA that made up the material.

In the authors' methods: Reference gene primer amplification in the assay estimated nucleated cell counts. Measured with immunoSEQ multiplex PCR; TCRdb has only the in-frame clones, and not every one. V and J calls and clone size are given by that table; D and trimming were obtained from the DNA. Among under 200,000 clones listed, 90% were seen once. Sequenced input: peripheral blood. V gene TRBV6-5 combines with J gene TRBJ2-1; the match to TRBD2 covers 15 bases. The source of this sequence is a man aged 50-60 years with acute or convalescent COVID-19. The CDR3 region has the DNA TGTGCCAGCAAACCGGGACTAGCGGGGGGAAATGAGCAGTTCTTC. This gives the protein CASKPGLAGGNEQFF.